This entry lists 13 T cell receptor beta chains sequenced from one sample in a study of blood T cell repertoires in COVID-19. Method: immunoSEQ multiplex PCR; TCRdb's copy keeps in-frame clones and lacks some. The data show 290,000 or so clones, with about 90% seen just once and approximately 2% held by the top ten. Sequences were obtained from peripheral blood. The receptor source for this set is a man in his late teens or twenties with active or convalescent COVID-19.

CDR3 in amino acids: CATSDRVTEFYGYTF. CDR3 sequence (DNA): TGTGCCACCTCAGACAGGGTGACCGAATTCTATGGCTACACCTTC. This chain joins TRBV15 and TRBJ1-2; 7 positions agree with TRBD1. The V gene end was trimmed by 8 bases and the J gene end by 4 bases; junction bases not matched to a gene: 13. CDR1 is LNHNV, CDR2 YYDKDF, per germline (reference sequence). There are 15 residues in the CDR3.

This chain joins TRBV5-1 and TRBJ2-3; D gene unclear. The germline V and J ends were trimmed by 3 bases and 2 bases, with 7 bases remaining between them. CDR1 is SGHRS and CDR2 is YFSETQ in the germline V gene. The CDR3 spans 13 residues. The CDR3 DNA reads as TGCGCCAGCAGCTCCACTTTCACAGATACGCAGTATTTT. This gives the protein CASSSTFTDTQYF. Full variable domain (outside the CDR3, taken from reference TRBV5-1 and TRBJ2-3): KAGVTQTPRYLIKTRGQQVTLSCSPISGHRSVSWYQQTPGQGLQFLFEYFSETQRNKGNFPGRFSGRQFSNSRSEMNVSTLELGDSALYLCASSSTFTDTQYFGPGTRLTVL.

This clone was seen a few times. The rearrangement joins TRBV14 to TRBJ2-3, with D tentatively TRBD2 (6 bases). The germline gives CDR1 SGHDN, CDR2 FVKESK. CDR3 length: 15 residues. The V and J ends lost 3 bases and 2 bases respectively, with 12 bases between them. CDR3 region: CASSQGLAPTDTQYF. DNA of the CDR3: TGTGCCAGCAGCCAGGGGCTAGCGCCCACAGATACGCAGTATTTT.

This chain links TRBV21-1 with TRBJ2-7; the D call TRBD1 from the table was never checked on the DNA. TRBV21-1 is labeled a pseudogene. This CDR3 region has 13 residues. The chain's CDR3 is CASPGTAAYEQYF. The CDR3 DNA follows: TGTGCCAGCCCCGGGACAGCAGCCTACGAGCAGTACTTC.

The gene calls are TRBV10-1 and TRBJ2-3, with 10 positions matching TRBD2. CDR3 length: 15 amino acids. The junction had 5 bases not matched to a gene; V was cut back by 2 bases and J by 6 bases. Germline CDR1 WNHNN, CDR2 SYGVQD (reference sequence). CDR3 residues: CASSEASGGADTQYF. CDR3 coding DNA: TGCGCCAGCAGTGAGGCGAGCGGGGGGGCCGATACGCAGTATTTT.

V gene TRBV27 combines with J gene TRBJ2-7; a weak D match, TRBD2 (6 bases). CDR3 length equals 16 residues. CDR1 and CDR2 from the germline V gene are MNHEY and SMNVEV (reference sequence). The V end lost 6 bases, the J end lost 2 bases, and 20 bases lay between the germline ends. CDR3 DNA sequence: TGTGCCAGCAGGGGCTCGGATAAGCGGGCCCCCTACGAGCAGTACTTC. The encoded protein is CASRGSDKRAPYEQYF.

The chain has TRBV7-2 and TRBJ1-5; D perhaps matches TRBD1 (5 bases). CDR1 and CDR2 from the germline V gene are SGHTA and FQGNSA. Trimming took 4 bases from V and 4 from J, leaving 11 bases between them. The CDR3 is 14 residues long. CDR3 sequence reads: CASSSLGVNQPQHF. The CDR3 region has the DNA TGTGCCAGCAGCTCCCTAGGGGTTAATCAGCCCCAGCATTTT.

This chain joins TRBV6-4 and TRBJ2-1; 9 positions agree with TRBD1. Looked up from germline, CDR1 is MRHNA and CDR2 is SNTAGT. There are 16 residues in the CDR3. V shed 0 bases and J 8 bases; nucleotides not matched to a gene: 8. CDR3 in DNA: TGTGCCAGCAGTGACTCATGGGGACAGGGTTCGCATGAGCAGTTCTTC. This sequence encodes CASSDSWGQGSHEQFF.

This chain joins TRBV7-8 and TRBJ2-7; 7 bases map to TRBD2. J gave up 2 bases and V 3 bases, and 4 bases lay outside the gene matches. The CDR3 totals 14 residues. Germline CDR1 reads SGHVS; CDR2 reads FQNEAQ. CDR3 DNA sequence: TGTGCCAGCAGCTTGGCTAGCGGAACCTACGAGCAGTACTTC. Translated: CASSLASGTYEQYF.

Concerning this clone itself: Additional DNA sequences in this sample encode the identical CDR3. The V call is TRBV25-1, the J call TRBJ1-2; D ambiguous. From germline, CDR1 is MGHDK and CDR2 SYGVNS. CDR3 size: 13 residues. Between the trimmed V and J ends, which lost 1 base and 4 bases, there was a span of 7 bases. This CDR3 reads CASSEFSFYGYTF. The DNA of the CDR3 is TGTGCCAGCAGTGAATTCAGTTTCTATGGCTACACCTTC.

The table lists this clone with a count of one. The chain employs TRBV24-1 and TRBJ2-7; 7 nucleotides agree with TRBD1. The length of the CDR3 is 16 residues. CDR1 KGHDR and CDR2 SFDVKD come from the germline V gene. V dropped 4 bases and J dropped 2; count of bases not matched to a gene: 10. The CDR3 loop is CATSDRDRQGAYEQYF. The CDR3 region has the DNA TGTGCCACCAGTGACCGGGACAGACAAGGGGCCTACGAGCAGTACTTC.

CDR3 amino acids: CASSPSGGGRETQYF. The CDR3 DNA is TGTGCCAGCAGCCCTAGCGGGGGGGGACGAGAGACCCAGTACTTC. This chain connects TRBV9 to TRBJ2-5; 12 nucleotides line up with TRBD2. Per germline, CDR1 SGDLS and CDR2 YYNGEE. Trimming at V came to 4 bases and at J to 4 bases, leaving 5 bases not matched to a gene. The CDR3 has 15 amino acids.

The chain is built from TRBV27 and TRBJ2-3; 7 bases map to TRBD2. Germline-derived CDR1 and CDR2 are MNHEY and SMNVEV (reference sequence). This CDR3 has 15 residues. V lost 10 bases, J lost 1 base, and 11 bases stayed unmatched. The CDR3 nucleotides are TGTGCCAAACACACTAGCGTCCTGCGCACAGATACGCAGTATTTT. Amino acid sequence: CAKHTSVLRTDTQYF.